One and the same sample provided the 18 T cell receptor beta chains below, sequenced in a study of T cell changes during pregnancy in multiple sclerosis. Method: immunoSEQ multiplex PCR; TCRdb's copy keeps in-frame clones and lacks some. The repertoire holds about 52,000 clones, with 92% as singletons. The source was CD4+ T cells from peripheral blood mononuclear cells, collected in the third trimester of pregnancy. The origin of the receptors is a female donor with multiple sclerosis, enrolled in a pregnancy study.

The chain combines TRBV7-2 with TRBJ2-7, with D maybe TRBD2 (5 bases). Germline V gene data show CDR1 as SGHTA and CDR2 as FQGNSA. This CDR3 region has 13 residues. V was pared by 3 bases and J by 4 bases, with 10 bases between. The CDR3 is CASSFTGVYEQYF. In DNA form, the CDR3 reads TGTGCCAGCAGCTTTACCGGGGTGTACGAGCAGTACTTC.

The chain carries TRBV7-6 and TRBJ2-3, with D uncertain. Trimming removed 0 bases from V and 0 bases from J, with 7 bases in between. Germline V CDR1 and CDR2: SGHVS, FNYEAQ. The CDR3 is 15 residues long. The CDR3 DNA sequence: TGTGCCAGCAGCTTAGCGGAACTAAGCACAGATACGCAGTATTTT. Its protein product is CASSLAELSTDTQYF.

The chain is built from TRBV5-5 and TRBJ2-7; 7 nucleotides agree with TRBD1. The V segment lost 2 bases and the J segment 7 bases; nucleotides outside the gene matches: 18. The CDR3 contains 17 residues. Germline V CDR1 and CDR2: SGHKS, YYEKEE (reference sequence). CDR3 loop: CASSFTVLQGNLREQYF. In DNA, the CDR3 is TGTGCCAGCAGCTTCACAGTCTTACAGGGGAATCTACGAGAGCAGTACTTC. The full variable domain, with the rest looked up from reference TRBV5-5 and TRBJ2-7, is DAGVTQSPTHLIKTRGQQVTLRCSPISGHKSVSWYQQVLGQGPQFIFQYYEKEERGRGNFPDRFSARQFPNYSSELNVNALLLGDSALYLCASSFTVLQGNLREQYFGPGTRLTVT.

This clone came up once. The V and J genes are TRBV5-8 and TRBJ1-5, with D maybe TRBD1 (5 bases). Trimming left V 0 bases short and J 3 bases short, with 7 bases between. Germline V gives CDR1 SGHTS, CDR2 YDEGEE. CDR3 length: 14 amino acids. CDR3 bases: TGTGCCAGCAGCTTGGCAGGGTTCAATCAGCCCCAGCATTTT. Amino acid sequence: CASSLAGFNQPQHF.

The chain employs TRBV11-3 and TRBJ2-3, with D uncertain. CDR3 size: 13 residues. The germline V gene encodes CDR1 SGHNT and CDR2 YENEEA. The V gene lost 4 bases and the J gene lost 0 bases, with 5 bases spanning the gap. This CDR3 reads CASSSTSTDTQYF. CDR3 nucleotides: TGTGCCAGCAGCTCGACTAGCACAGATACGCAGTATTTT.

V usage is TRBV5-1 and J usage is TRBJ2-7; 9 positions agree with TRBD1. Per germline, CDR1 SGHRS and CDR2 YFSETQ. V shed 4 bases and J 1 base; nucleotides not matched to a gene: 6. The CDR3 loop spans 15 amino acids. CDR3 sequence: CASSPNGQGSYEQYF. For the CDR3, the DNA is TGCGCCAGCAGCCCGAACGGACAGGGGTCCTACGAGCAGTACTTC.

The chain links TRBV4-1 to TRBJ1-3; a possible D gene is TRBD1 (6 bases). V shed 1 base and J shed 0 bases, with 19 bases lying between them. This CDR3 has 19 residues. In germline, CDR1 is MGHRA, CDR2 YSYEKL. The CDR3 is CASSQVAGQGLGSGNTIYF. In DNA, the CDR3 is TGCGCCAGCAGCCAAGTCGCAGGGCAGGGGTTAGGCTCTGGAAACACCATATATTTT.

The chain couples TRBV10-3 to TRBJ2-2; D is possibly TRBD2 (5 bases). The ends were cut back, 7 bases at V and 0 bases at J, with 9 bases in the middle. The CDR3 runs to 14 residues. Germline lookup yields CDR1 ENHRY and CDR2 SYGVKD. The CDR3 loop is CAIKPAANTGELFF. CDR3 sequence (DNA): TGTGCCATCAAACCAGCGGCGAACACCGGGGAGCTGTTTTTT.

This rearrangement joins TRBV10-3 to TRBJ1-4, with TRBD1 matching over 7 bases. The germline V gene encodes CDR1 ENHRY and CDR2 SYGVKD. The CDR3 extends over 17 amino acids. V was pared by 6 bases and J by 1 base, with 11 bases of the junction left unmatched. CDR3 protein: CAISRQGGRETNEKLFF. CDR3 nucleotides: TGTGCCATCAGCCGCCAGGGGGGTAGAGAAACTAATGAAAAACTGTTTTTT.

V gene TRBV5-1 combines with J gene TRBJ2-1; 12 bases are a match to TRBD1. The CDR3 length is 16 residues. V lost 2 bases to trimming and J lost 8 bases; unmatched junction nucleotides: 8. Germline CDR1 SGHRS, CDR2 YFSETQ. The CDR3 nucleotides read TGCGCCAGCAGCTTCGAGGGGACAGGGGGCTGGGATGAGCAGTTCTTC. This sequence encodes CASSFEGTGGWDEQFF. The whole variable domain, remainder taken from reference TRBV5-1 and TRBJ2-1, is KAGVTQTPRYLIKTRGQQVTLSCSPISGHRSVSWYQQTPGQGLQFLFEYFSETQRNKGNFPGRFSGRQFSNSRSEMNVSTLELGDSALYLCASSFEGTGGWDEQFFGPGTRLTVL.

The V gene is TRBV6-5, the J gene TRBJ2-4; 11 bases align to TRBD2. The CDR3 spans 15 residues. The V gene's germline CDR1 is MNHEY and CDR2 SVGAGI. V was clipped by 0 bases and J by 7 bases; unmatched bases: 2. The CDR3 sequence: CASSYSPSGGNIQYF. The CDR3 DNA sequence: TGTGCCAGCAGTTACTCGCCTAGCGGGGGGAACATTCAGTACTTC.

This chain joins TRBV10-3 and TRBJ1-2, with D possibly being TRBD1 (6 bases). The CDR3 length is 13 residues. Germline V CDR1 and CDR2: ENHRY, SYGVKD. The V gene lost 0 bases and the J gene lost 7 bases, with 9 bases spanning the gap. The CDR3: CAISESTGSGYTF. The CDR3 DNA is TGTGCCATCAGTGAGTCGACAGGAAGTGGCTACACCTTC.

The rearrangement links TRBV6-6 to TRBJ1-1, with D unclear. Germline CDR1 is MNHNY and CDR2 is SVGAGI (reference sequence). The V end was cut by 2 bases, the J end by 1 base, with 2 bases between. The CDR3 has 12 amino acids. The CDR3 coding sequence is TGTGCCAGCAGTTACCAGAACACTGAAGCTTTCTTT. Translating gives CASSYQNTEAFF.

The V gene is TRBV10-3, the J gene TRBJ1-1; D not certain. Germline CDR1 is ENHRY and CDR2 is SYGVKD. Trimming pared 6 bases from V and 0 bases from J, leaving 5 bases between. The CDR3 has 12 amino acids. The CDR3 spells CAISSVNTEAFF. The CDR3 DNA reads as TGTGCCATCAGCTCAGTGAACACTGAAGCTTTCTTT.

This sequence joins TRBV7-2 and TRBJ2-7, with a weak D call TRBD2 (7 bases). Germline V gene lookup returns CDR1 SGHTA and CDR2 FQGNSA. V shed 1 base and J shed 4 bases, with 14 bases lying between them. The CDR3 is 15 amino acids. CDR3 nucleotide sequence: TGTGCCAGCAGCTTAGTGGCTAGGGGGGGGTACGAGCAGTACTTC. It specifies CASSLVARGGYEQYF.

In the case of this clone: Germline is not matched at one junction end, which may reflect a read error. This chain connects TRBV28 to TRBJ2-7, with 9 bases lining up with TRBD1. The CDR3 is 15 residues long. Germline CDR1 and CDR2: MDHEN and SYDVKM. In DNA, the CDR3 is TGTGCCAGCAGTACTGATACGCGTCCGGGACAGGGATGGGTTTTC. It specifies CASSTDTRPGQGWVF.

This chain links TRBV10-3 with TRBJ2-7, with D unresolved. V lost 6 bases to trimming and J lost 0 bases, with 12 bases between them. Germline V gene data show CDR1 as ENHRY and CDR2 as SYGVKD. The CDR3 has 14 amino acids. The CDR3 spells CAIRPNQDSYEQYF. CDR3 nucleotides: TGTGCCATCAGGCCCAATCAGGACTCCTACGAGCAGTACTTC.

The chain uses TRBV6-6 and TRBJ2-7, with TRBD1 matching over 9 bases. From germline, CDR1 is MNHNY and CDR2 SVGAGI (reference sequence). V shed 6 bases and J 2 bases; nucleotides not matched to a gene: 5. This CDR3 spans 14 amino acids. The CDR3, as DNA: TGTGCCAGCAGGCCCGGGACAGGGACCTACGAGCAGTACTTC. Its protein product is CASRPGTGTYEQYF.